This passage covers 4 T cell receptor beta chains from one sample sequenced in a study of OX40 agonist ivuxolimab in advanced cancers. Assay: immunoSEQ multiplex PCR; the TCRdb copy retains only in-frame clones and omits some. The repertoire holds 100,000 or so clones, roughly 84% seen once, with about 0.3% in the top ten. Here the sequenced sample was CD4+ or CD8+ T cells sorted from blood, taken in a trial of the OX40 agonist ivuxolimab. The receptors were gathered from an adult with an advanced solid tumor such as melanoma, head and neck, liver or kidney cancer.

This chain links TRBV7-8 with TRBJ2-7, with D perhaps TRBD2 (5 bases). Trimming stripped 6 bases from V and 0 bases from J, with 15 bases between. Germline lookup yields CDR1 SGHVS and CDR2 FQNEAQ. The CDR3 contains 15 residues. CDR3 nucleotides: TGTGCCAGCAGATTACTAGGTCCCAGCTCCTACGAGCAGTACTTC. Translating gives CASRLLGPSSYEQYF.

This clone has just one count. The V call is TRBV5-4, the J call TRBJ2-2; D is possibly TRBD1 (5 bases). V was cut by 1 base and J by 4 bases, with 11 bases left in between. Per germline, CDR1 SGHNT and CDR2 YYREEE (reference sequence). This CDR3 region has 15 residues. The CDR3 sequence is CASSLPDSPTGELFF. CDR3 coding DNA: TGTGCCAGCAGCTTGCCCGACAGCCCCACCGGGGAGCTGTTTTTT.

V and J are TRBV5-6 and TRBJ2-3, with a weak D call TRBD2 (7 bases). The length of the CDR3 is 14 residues. Trimming shortened V by 5 bases and J by 2 bases, and 12 bases separated the two germline ends. The germline V gene has CDR1 SGHDT and CDR2 YYEEEE. CDR3 sequence: CASRGRGVTDTQYF. CDR3 bases: TGTGCCAGCAGAGGGAGGGGGGTCACAGATACGCAGTATTTT.

This chain connects TRBV7-6 to TRBJ2-2; D is unresolved. The CDR3 totals 13 residues. V was trimmed by 6 bases and J by 4 bases, leaving 9 bases between them. CDR1 SGHVS and CDR2 FNYEAQ come from the germline V gene. The CDR3 region is CASRPDLTGELFF. The DNA of the CDR3 is TGTGCCAGCAGACCTGACCTCACCGGGGAGCTGTTTTTT.